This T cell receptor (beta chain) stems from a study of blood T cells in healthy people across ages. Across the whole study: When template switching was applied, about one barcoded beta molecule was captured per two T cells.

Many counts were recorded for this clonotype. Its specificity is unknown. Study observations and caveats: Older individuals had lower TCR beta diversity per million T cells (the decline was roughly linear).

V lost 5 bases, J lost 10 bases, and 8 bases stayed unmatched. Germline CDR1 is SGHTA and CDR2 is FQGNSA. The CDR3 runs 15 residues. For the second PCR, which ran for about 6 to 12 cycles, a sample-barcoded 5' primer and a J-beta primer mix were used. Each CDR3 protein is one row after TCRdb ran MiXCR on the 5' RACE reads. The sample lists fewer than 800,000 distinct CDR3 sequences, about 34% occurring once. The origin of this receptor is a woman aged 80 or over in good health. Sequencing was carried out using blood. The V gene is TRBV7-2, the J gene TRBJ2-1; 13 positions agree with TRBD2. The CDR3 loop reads CASSIGLAGASEQFF. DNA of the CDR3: TGTGCCAGCAGCATAGGACTAGCGGGGGCCTCGGAGCAGTTCTTC.